These T cell receptor beta chains were read from a single sample in a study of shared clonotypes between healthy human individuals. Profiling relied on immunoSEQ multiplex PCR, and the TCRdb table lists in-frame clones only, not all of them. The table has around 2.1 million clones, 90% to 95% seen once; the top ten hold around 1.7%. Sequencing input: naive CD8+ T cells from PBMCs. These receptor sequences come from a man aged 18 to 35 in good health. Some clones in this sample may be carry-over from other donors' samples. Each CDR3 is given with its conserved first and last residue. A D gene is named only where the DNA matches it firmly.

TRBV2,TRBD2,TRBJ2-1,CASSAGGSAVSSYNEQFF,TGTGCCAGCAGCGCGGGCGGGAGCGCGGTAAGCTCCTACAATGAGCAGTTCTTC
TRBV5-4,TRBD2,TRBJ2-7,CASSYKLAGAYEQYF,TGTGCCAGCAGCTATAAGCTAGCGGGAGCCTACGAGCAGTACTTC
TRBV30,TRBD1,TRBJ2-5,CACPRTGLETQYF,TGTGCCTGTCCTCGGACAGGGCTGGAGACCCAGTACTTC
TRBV7-2,TRBD1,TRBJ1-5,CASSPPHGTGGDQPQHF,TGTGCCAGCAGCCCCCCCCATGGGACAGGGGGCGATCAGCCCCAGCATTTT
TRBV11-2,TRBD2,TRBJ2-3,CASSLRTSGRETDTQYF,TGTGCCAGCAGCTTAAGGACTAGCGGGAGGGAAACAGATACGCAGTATTTT
TRBV2,-,TRBJ1-5,CASMWPGGNQPQHF,TGTGCCAGCATGTGGCCGGGGGGCAATCAGCCCCAGCATTTT
TRBV9,-,TRBJ2-5,CASSVGGAWETQYF,TGTGCCAGCAGCGTAGGGGGGGCCTGGGAGACCCAGTACTTC
TRBV27,TRBD2,TRBJ2-1,CASMPRLAGVHNEQFF,TGTGCCAGCATGCCCAGACTAGCGGGAGTTCACAATGAGCAGTTCTTC
TRBV29-1,TRBD1,TRBJ1-2,CSVGTGLHGNGYTF,TGCAGCGTAGGGACAGGACTACATGGTAATGGCTACACCTTC
TRBV9,TRBD2,TRBJ2-1,CASSVGAGGPVANEQFF,TGTGCCAGCAGCGTAGGCGCGGGAGGGCCGGTTGCCAATGAGCAGTTCTTC
TRBV5-1,-,TRBJ2-1,CASSTGINEQFF,TGCGCCAGCAGCACGGGGATCAATGAGCAGTTCTTC
TRBV2,-,TRBJ1-5,CASSEDSAHSNQPQHF,TGTGCCAGCAGTGAAGATAGTGCTCATAGCAATCAGCCCCAGCATTTT
TRBV14,TRBD2,TRBJ2-1,CASSRKGLALYNEQFF,TGTGCCAGCAGCCGCAAGGGACTAGCGCTTTACAATGAGCAGTTCTTC